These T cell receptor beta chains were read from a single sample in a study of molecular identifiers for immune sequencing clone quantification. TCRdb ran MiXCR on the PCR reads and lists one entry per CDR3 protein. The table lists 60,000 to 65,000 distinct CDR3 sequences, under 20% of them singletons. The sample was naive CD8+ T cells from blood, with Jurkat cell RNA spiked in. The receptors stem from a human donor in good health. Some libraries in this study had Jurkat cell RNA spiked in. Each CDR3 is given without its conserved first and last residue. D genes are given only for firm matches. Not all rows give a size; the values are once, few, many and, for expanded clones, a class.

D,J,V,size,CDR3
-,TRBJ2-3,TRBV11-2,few,ASSPPGSSTDTQY
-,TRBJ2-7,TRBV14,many,ASSQRRDTYEQY
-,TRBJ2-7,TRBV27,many,ASSLSRSYEQY
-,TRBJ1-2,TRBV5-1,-,ASSLGLLPGYGYT
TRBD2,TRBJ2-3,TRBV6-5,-,ASSETGLAGESDTQY
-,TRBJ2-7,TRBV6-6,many,ASSHGSSYEQY
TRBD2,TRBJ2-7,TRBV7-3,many,ASSSGGGSYEQY
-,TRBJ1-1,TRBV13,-,ASSSGNTEAF
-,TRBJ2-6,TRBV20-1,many,SAGGPNGGSHDSSGANVLT
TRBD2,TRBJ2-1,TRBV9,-,ASSVAASGRYGGSYNEQF
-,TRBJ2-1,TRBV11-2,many,ASSRGPNEQF
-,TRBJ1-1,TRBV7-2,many,ASSAKEDVTEAF
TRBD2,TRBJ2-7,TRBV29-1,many,SVVGLAASYEQY
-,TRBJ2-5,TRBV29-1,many,SVEDHSRQGETQY
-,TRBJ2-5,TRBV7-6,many,ASSLASQETQY
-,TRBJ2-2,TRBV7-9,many,ASSLFNGELF
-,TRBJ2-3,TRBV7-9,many,ASSNPLVLEDTQY
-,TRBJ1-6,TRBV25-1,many,ASSVGSLLSPLH
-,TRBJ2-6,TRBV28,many,ASRSGANVLT
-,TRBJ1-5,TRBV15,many,ATSREQGTTNQPQH
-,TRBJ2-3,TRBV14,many,ASSHIGSYTDTQY
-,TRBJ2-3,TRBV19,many,ASSIDPRVWDTQY
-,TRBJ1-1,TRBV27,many,ASSLTGYTEAF
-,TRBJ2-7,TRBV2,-,ASVLGKEY
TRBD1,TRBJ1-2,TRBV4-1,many,ASSARQGTGYT
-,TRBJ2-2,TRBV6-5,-,AGSYFPQGELF
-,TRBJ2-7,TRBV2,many,ASSLGDEQY
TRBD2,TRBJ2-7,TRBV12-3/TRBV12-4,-,ANSYGLAVHTYEQY
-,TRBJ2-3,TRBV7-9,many,ASTKDIRTDTQY
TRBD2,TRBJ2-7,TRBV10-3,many,AISEPGTSGLLEQY
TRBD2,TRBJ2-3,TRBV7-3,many,ASSSAGGGADTQY
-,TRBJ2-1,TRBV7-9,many,ASSLDQNNEQF
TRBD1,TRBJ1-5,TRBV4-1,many,ASSHITQGAYQPQH